This passage covers 6 T cell receptor beta chains from one sample sequenced in a study of cytomegalovirus exposure and HLA in healthy donors. The study ran its PCR with 60 Vbeta and 13 Jbeta primers. TCRdb keeps only in-frame clones here, not all; method: immunoSEQ multiplex PCR. The sample's table shows roughly 50,000 clones. The sequenced material came from PBMCs. Receptors were obtained from a woman aged 40-49 years in good health and CMV-seronegative.

This sequence joins TRBV21-1 and TRBJ1-2; the table's D gene call, TRBD1, was not cross checked with the DNA. TRBV21-1 represents a pseudogene. CDR3 length: 17 amino acids. CDR3 protein: CASSAPGTGGSVYGYTF. The CDR3 DNA reads as TGTGCCAGCAGCGCACCCGGGACAGGGGGATCCGTATATGGCTACACCTTC.

V is TRBV30 and J is TRBJ1-2; D is undetermined. This CDR3 is 12 amino acids long. Germline loops: CDR1 GTSNPN, CDR2 SVGIG (reference sequence). Between the trimmed V and J ends, which lost 1 base and 5 bases, there was a span of 8 bases. The CDR3 spells CAWSAPGYGYTF. The DNA for the CDR3 is TGTGCCTGGAGTGCCCCGGGGTATGGCTACACCTTC.

The chain couples TRBV6-1 to TRBJ1-5; D is perhaps TRBD1 (6 bases). Germline V gives CDR1 MNHNS, CDR2 SASEGT. CDR3 length equals 15 residues. V was cut by 8 bases and J by 6 bases, with 20 bases left in between. The DNA for the CDR3 is TGTGCCAGCGGCTCAACTCTTGCGGACAGTCAGCCCCAGCATTTT. This codes for CASGSTLADSQPQHF.

V gene TRBV4-1 combines with J gene TRBJ2-7; 7 nucleotides agree with TRBD2. CDR1 MGHRA and CDR2 YSYEKL come from the germline V gene. V dropped 1 base and J dropped 0; count of bases not matched to a gene: 6. This CDR3 contains 16 residues. The CDR3 bases are TGCGCCAGCAGCCAAGTCCCAGCGGGGTACTCCTACGAGCAGTACTTC. Its translation: CASSQVPAGYSYEQYF.

The rearrangement uses TRBV18 and TRBJ1-2; TRBD1 agrees at 7 bases. This CDR3 has 15 amino acids. The germline gives CDR1 KGHSH, CDR2 LQKENI. The J segment lost 0 bases and the V segment lost 6 bases, leaving 7 bases of the junction unmatched. The CDR3 DNA reads TGTGCCAGCTCGCACATACAGGGGACTAACTATGGCTACACCTTC. It is translated as CASSHIQGTNYGYTF.

V gene TRBV9 combines with J gene TRBJ2-2; D is possibly TRBD2 (5 bases). The V gene lost 3 bases and the J gene lost 4 bases, with 10 bases spanning the gap. Germline CDR1 is SGDLS and CDR2 is YYNGEE. The length of the CDR3 is 14 residues. The CDR3 here is CASSARRFTGELFF. The CDR3, as DNA: TGTGCCAGCAGCGCAAGGAGGTTCACCGGGGAGCTGTTTTTT.